This T cell receptor beta chain derives from a study of T-cell memory formation after mild COVID-19. Study background: TCR clusters largely stayed donor specific. Findings and limits, study-wide: Those CD4+ clones that contracted were mainly in CM and EM (CD8+ ones in EMRA). Within pre-infection memory, some responding clones were found, suggesting cross-reactive memory joined.

From 5'RACE with constant-segment primers came TCR alpha and TCR beta cDNA libraries that carried sample barcodes and UMIs. TCRdb re-called the 5' RACE reads with MiXCR, one entry per CDR3 protein. The table records roughly 180,000 distinct CDR3 sequences, around 18% of them present only once. Worth noting for this clonotype: Its matching antigen is unknown.

The CDR3 runs to 18 residues. CDR1 is MGHRA and CDR2 is YSYEKL in the germline V gene. V lost 6 bases, J lost 4 bases, and 18 bases stayed unmatched. Source material: PBMCs or a T cell subset sorted from them (not recorded which). V and J are TRBV4-1 and TRBJ2-1; TRBD2 aligns across 7 bases. The receptor comes from a man younger than 35 who had mild COVID-19 (a few samples of this study predate the infection). Cell type and time point are not known. CDR3 region: CASSPRPPAGPMYNEQFF. As DNA, the CDR3 is TGCGCCAGCAGTCCAAGGCCCCCAGCGGGGCCTATGTACAATGAGCAGTTCTTC.